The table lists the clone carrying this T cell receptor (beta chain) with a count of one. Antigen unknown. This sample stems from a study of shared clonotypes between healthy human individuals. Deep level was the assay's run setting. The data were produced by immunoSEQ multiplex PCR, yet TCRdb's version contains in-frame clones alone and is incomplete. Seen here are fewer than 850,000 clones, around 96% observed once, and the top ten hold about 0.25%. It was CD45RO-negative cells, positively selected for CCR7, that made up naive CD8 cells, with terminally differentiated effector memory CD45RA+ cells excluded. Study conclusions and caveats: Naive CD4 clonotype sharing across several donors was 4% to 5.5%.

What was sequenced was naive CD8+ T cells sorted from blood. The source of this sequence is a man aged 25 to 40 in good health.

The chain's CDR3 is CASSPRTSGFYTDTQYF. Written as DNA, the CDR3 is TGTGCCAGTAGTCCTAGGACTAGCGGTTTTTACACAGATACGCAGTATTTT. This chain uses TRBV19 with TRBJ2-3, with 10 bases aligning to TRBD2. Germline CDR1 and CDR2: LNHDA and SQIVND (reference sequence). This CDR3 has 17 residues. V shed 5 bases and J 2 bases; nucleotides not matched to a gene: 10.